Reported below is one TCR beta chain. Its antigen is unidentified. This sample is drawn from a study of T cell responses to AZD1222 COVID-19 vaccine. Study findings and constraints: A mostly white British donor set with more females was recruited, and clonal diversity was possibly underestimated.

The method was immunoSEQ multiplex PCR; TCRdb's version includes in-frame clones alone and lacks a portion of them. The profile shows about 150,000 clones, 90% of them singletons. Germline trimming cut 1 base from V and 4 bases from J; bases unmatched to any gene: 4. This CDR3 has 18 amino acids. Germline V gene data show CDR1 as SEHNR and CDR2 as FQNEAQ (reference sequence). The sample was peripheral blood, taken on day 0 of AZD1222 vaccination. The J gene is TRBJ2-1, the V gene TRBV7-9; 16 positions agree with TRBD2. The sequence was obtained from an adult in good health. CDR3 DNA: TGTGCCAGCAGCTTAGTCGGGACTAGCGGGAGGGAATACAATGAGCAGTTCTTC. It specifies CASSLVGTSGREYNEQFF.